Shown below are 19 T cell receptor beta chains from a single sample sequenced in a study of OX40 agonist ivuxolimab in advanced cancers. This table comes from immunoSEQ multiplex PCR, and its TCRdb copy is limited to in-frame clones, with some not included. This sample has tens of thousands of clones, with less than 90% found just once. Sequences were derived from CD4+ or CD8+ T cells sorted from blood, sampled in a trial of the OX40 agonist ivuxolimab. Receptors originate from an adult with an advanced solid tumor such as melanoma, head and neck, liver or kidney cancer.

V usage is TRBV9 and J usage is TRBJ2-5; no clear D gene. The germline gives CDR1 SGDLS, CDR2 YYNGEE. Between the trimmed V and J ends, which lost 2 bases and 4 bases, there was a span of 12 bases. This CDR3 is built from 14 residues. CDR3 nucleotide sequence: TGTGCCAGCAGCGTCGTCGGTACTGGAGAGACCCAGTACTTC. Its translation is CASSVVGTGETQYF.

The chain recombines TRBV10-2 with TRBJ2-5, with D unclear. Germline CDR1 is WSHSY and CDR2 is SAAADI. The CDR3 covers 13 residues. V lost 5 bases and J lost 2, with 9 bases in between. CDR3 loop: CASSPTIQETQYF. The DNA for the CDR3 is TGCGCCAGCAGTCCCACGATACAAGAGACCCAGTACTTC.

This clone has more than one count but fewer than ten. The rearrangement uses TRBV27 and TRBJ2-7; no reliable D call. V lost 9 bases and J lost 1, with 16 bases in between. This CDR3 region has 14 residues. Germline V gene sequence: CDR1 MNHEY, CDR2 SMNVEV (reference sequence). This CDR3 is CARGKAGASYEQYF. CDR3 DNA sequence: TGTGCCAGAGGGAAGGCTGGAGCATCCTACGAGCAGTACTTC.

The rearrangement uses TRBV11-2 and TRBJ1-2, with TRBD1 matching 7 bases. The CDR3 spans 14 residues. Unmatched junction bases numbered 7, after V lost 5 bases and J lost 4 bases. Germline CDR1 is SGHAT and CDR2 is FQNNGV. CDR3 coding DNA: TGTGCCAGCAGCGAACAGGACAGGTCCTATGGCTACACCTTC. Amino acids: CASSEQDRSYGYTF.

The genes are TRBV28 and TRBJ1-3; 8 bases align to TRBD1. V shed 9 bases, J shed 6 bases, and the junction held 4 bases outside the gene matches. CDR1 and CDR2 (germline): MDHEN, SYDVKM. The CDR3 is 12 residues long. CDR3 DNA: TGTGCCAGTACGGACAGGGTAAACACCATATATTTT. It encodes CASTDRVNTIYF.

The genes are TRBV25-1 and TRBJ1-3; D not resolved. V was shortened by 4 bases and J by 8 bases, with 21 bases between the two germline ends. CDR1 is MGHDK and CDR2 is SYGVNS in the germline V gene. The CDR3 is 16 residues long. CDR3 protein: CASSALLGEKADTIYF. The DNA of the CDR3 is TGTGCCAGCAGTGCCCTCTTGGGTGAAAAGGCGGACACCATATATTTT.

The V call is TRBV14, the J call TRBJ1-2, with D possibly TRBD1 on 6 matching bases. V lost 0 bases, J lost 8 bases, and 16 bases lay in between. Germline V CDR1 and CDR2: SGHDN, FVKESK. The CDR3 runs to 15 residues. The CDR3 bases are TGTGCCAGCAGCCAAGACACAGGGTCCTTCTGGGGCTACACCTTC. It translates to CASSQDTGSFWGYTF.

The chain is built from TRBV6-5 and TRBJ2-7, with D maybe TRBD2 (5 bases). This CDR3 spans 12 amino acids. Germline V lookup: CDR1 MNHEY, CDR2 SVGAGI. Trimming pared 8 bases from V and 0 bases from J, leaving 8 bases between. CDR3 DNA sequence: TGTGCCAGCCGGGATTCCTCCTACGAGCAGTACTTC. It specifies CASRDSSYEQYF.

V is TRBV14 and J is TRBJ1-1, with D perhaps matching TRBD1 (5 bases). Germline CDR1 SGHDN, CDR2 FVKESK. Trimming pared 1 base from V and 5 bases from J, leaving 8 bases between. The CDR3 consists of 13 residues. The CDR3 region is CASSQGGWTEAFF. The CDR3 coding sequence is TGTGCCAGCAGCCAAGGGGGCTGGACTGAAGCTTTCTTT.

This clone was seen only once. The chain combines TRBV2 with TRBJ1-1, with D possibly being TRBD1 (6 bases). The CDR3 has 15 residues. V lost 2 bases, J lost 1 base, and 11 bases lay in between. Germline loops: CDR1 SNHLY, CDR2 FYNNEI. CDR3 DNA sequence: TGTGCCAGCAGTGAATCGCGGACAGCGAACACTGAAGCTTTCTTT. Its translation is CASSESRTANTEAFF.

CDR3 coding DNA: TGTGCCAGCACCACAAACAGGGGGGGGACTGAAGCTTTCTTT. This encodes CASTTNRGGTEAFF. V gene TRBV6-5 combines with J gene TRBJ1-1; TRBD1 agrees at 8 bases. The CDR3 sequence is 14 residues long. V lost 7 bases, J lost 5 bases, and 9 bases stayed unmatched. Germline-derived CDR1 and CDR2 are MNHEY and SVGAGI.

Notes on this clone: One end of the junction is discordant with germline, which a read error may explain. The rearrangement joins TRBV7-7 to TRBJ1-1; 9 nucleotides agree with TRBD1. The CDR3 spans 17 residues. Germline lookup yields CDR1 SSHAT and CDR2 FNYEAQ (reference sequence). The CDR3 coding sequence is TGTGCTAGCAGTCAAAAGAGACCACAGGGGGCAGGGACTGAAGCTTTCTTT. Translating gives CASSQKRPQGAGTEAFF.

V usage is TRBV5-1 and J usage is TRBJ1-2; TRBD1 is a possible D gene (5 bases). Germline V CDR1 and CDR2: SGHRS, YFSETQ. Trimming pared 5 bases from V and 3 bases from J, leaving 11 bases between. The CDR3 covers 13 residues. The CDR3 protein is CASSYGGDYGYTF. Written as DNA, the CDR3 is TGCGCCAGCAGTTACGGAGGGGACTATGGCTACACCTTC.

The chain combines TRBV7-3 with TRBJ2-7, with 11 positions matching TRBD1. This CDR3 comprises 16 residues. J lost 5 bases, V lost 5 bases, and 11 bases had no gene match. From germline, CDR1 is SGHTA and CDR2 FQGTGA. For the CDR3, the DNA is TGTGCCAGCAGCCCTAGGGGAGGACAGGGGGCCCACGAGCAGTACTTC. Translated: CASSPRGGQGAHEQYF.

This clone was seen only a few times. CDR3 in amino acids: CASSPDGVAGYTF. In nucleotides, the CDR3 is TGCGCCAGCAGTCCGGACGGGGTTGCTGGCTACACCTTC. The gene calls are TRBV10-2 and TRBJ1-2; D is ambiguous. From germline, CDR1 is WSHSY and CDR2 SAAADI. This CDR3 comprises 13 residues. V was pared by 5 bases and J by 7 bases, with 14 bases between.

The rearrangement links TRBV28 to TRBJ1-4, with 7 bases matching TRBD1. Trimming at V came to 3 bases and at J to 6 bases, leaving 7 bases not matched to a gene. CDR1 and CDR2 (germline): MDHEN, SYDVKM. The CDR3 is 15 residues long. This chain's CDR3 is CASSFYRGPDEKLFF. The CDR3 DNA reads as TGTGCCAGCAGTTTCTACAGGGGCCCGGATGAAAAACTGTTTTTT.

The chain links TRBV11-2 to TRBJ2-1; D not resolved. This CDR3 spans 11 amino acids. Between the trimmed V and J ends, which lost 7 bases and 10 bases, there was a span of 11 bases. The germline V gene encodes CDR1 SGHAT and CDR2 FQNNGV. CDR3 bases: TGTGCCAGCACCCTCCCCGCGGAGCAGTTCTTC. As protein: CASTLPAEQFF.

The chain employs TRBV28 and TRBJ2-7; no clear D gene. Germline V lookup: CDR1 MDHEN, CDR2 SYDVKM. The V gene lost 2 bases and the J gene lost 3 bases, with 14 bases spanning the gap. The CDR3 is 15 residues long. DNA for the CDR3: TGTGCCAGCAGTTTAGCATCGGGTTACCTCTACGAGCAGTACTTC. Translated: CASSLASGYLYEQYF.

The rearrangement joins TRBV4-3 to TRBJ2-1, with D possibly called TRBD1 or TRBD2 (7 bases each). Germline lookup yields CDR1 LGHNA and CDR2 YSLEER. Trimming removed 4 bases from V and 2 bases from J, with 18 bases in between. The CDR3 extends over 17 amino acids. CDR3 DNA sequence: TGCGCCAGCAGCCCCCAGGGGGGGCAGGGAACCTACAATGAGCAGTTCTTC. Amino acids: CASSPQGGQGTYNEQFF.